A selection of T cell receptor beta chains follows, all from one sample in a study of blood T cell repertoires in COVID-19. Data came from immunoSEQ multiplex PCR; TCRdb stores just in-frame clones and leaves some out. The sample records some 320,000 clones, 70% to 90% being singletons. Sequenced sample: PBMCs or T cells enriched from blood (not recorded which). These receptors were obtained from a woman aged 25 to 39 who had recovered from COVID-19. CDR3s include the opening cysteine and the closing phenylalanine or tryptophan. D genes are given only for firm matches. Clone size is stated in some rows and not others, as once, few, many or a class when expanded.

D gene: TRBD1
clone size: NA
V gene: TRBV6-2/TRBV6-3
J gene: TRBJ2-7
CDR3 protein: CASSFRGTGYHEQYF
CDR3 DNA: TGTGCCAGCAGTTTCCGCGGGACAGGGTACCACGAGCAGTACTTC

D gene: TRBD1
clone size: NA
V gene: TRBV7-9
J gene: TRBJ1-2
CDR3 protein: CASSSGQGAGYGYTF
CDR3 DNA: TGTGCCAGCAGTTCGGGACAGGGGGCAGGCTATGGCTACACCTTC

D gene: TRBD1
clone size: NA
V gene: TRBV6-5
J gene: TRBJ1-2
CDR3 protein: CASSRTGDFSYGYTF
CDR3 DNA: TGTGCCAGCAGCCGAACAGGGGATTTTAGCTATGGCTACACCTTC

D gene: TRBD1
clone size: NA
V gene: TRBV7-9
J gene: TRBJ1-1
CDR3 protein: CASSPDRVNTEAFF
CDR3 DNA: TGTGCCAGCAGCCCGGACAGGGTGAACACTGAAGCTTTCTTT

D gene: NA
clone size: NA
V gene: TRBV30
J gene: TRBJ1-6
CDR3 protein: CAWAQGRIPNSPLHF
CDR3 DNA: TGTGCCTGGGCACAGGGCAGGATTCCTAATTCACCCCTCCACTTT

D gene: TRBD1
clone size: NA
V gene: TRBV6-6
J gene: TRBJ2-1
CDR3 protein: CASSRRPGQGGLNEQFF
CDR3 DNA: TGTGCCAGCAGTCGGAGACCGGGACAGGGGGGACTCAATGAGCAGTTCTTC

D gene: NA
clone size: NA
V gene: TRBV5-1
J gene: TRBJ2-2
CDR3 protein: CASSFLGTRNTGELFF
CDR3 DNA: TGCGCCAGCAGCTTCCTAGGGACACGAAACACCGGGGAGCTGTTTTTT

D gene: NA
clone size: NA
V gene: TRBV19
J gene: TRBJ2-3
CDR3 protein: CATEQGGTQYF
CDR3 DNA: TGTGCCACCGAGCAGGGGGGTACGCAGTATTTT

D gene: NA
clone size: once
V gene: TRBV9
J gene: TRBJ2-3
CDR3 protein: CASSVGGGSTDTQYF
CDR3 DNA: TGTGCCAGCAGCGTAGGCGGGGGCAGCACAGATACGCAGTATTTT

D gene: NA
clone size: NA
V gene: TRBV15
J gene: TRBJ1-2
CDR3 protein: CATSESGFYGYTF
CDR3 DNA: TGTGCCACCAGCGAGTCCGGGTTCTATGGCTACACCTTC

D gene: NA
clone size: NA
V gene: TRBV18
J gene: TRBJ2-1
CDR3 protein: CASSLDRNYNEQFF
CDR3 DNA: TGTGCCAGCTCTCTGGACAGAAATTACAATGAGCAGTTCTTC

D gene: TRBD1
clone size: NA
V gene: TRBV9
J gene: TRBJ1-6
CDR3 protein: CASSPPGQGRNSPLHF
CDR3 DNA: TGTGCCAGCAGCCCCCCGGGACAGGGCCGAAATTCACCCCTCCACTTT

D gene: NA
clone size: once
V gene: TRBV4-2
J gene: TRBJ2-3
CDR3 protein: CASRRTTTDTQYF
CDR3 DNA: TGTGCCAGCAGGAGAACTACCACAGATACGCAGTATTTT

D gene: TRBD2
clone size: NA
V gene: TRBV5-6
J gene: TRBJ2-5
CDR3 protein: CASSLEREGTQYF
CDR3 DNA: TGTGCCAGCAGCTTGGAACGGGAGGGGACCCAGTACTTC

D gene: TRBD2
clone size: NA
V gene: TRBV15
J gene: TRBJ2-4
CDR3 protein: CATSRVGGYRGNIQYF
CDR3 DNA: TGTGCCACCAGCAGAGTGGGGGGGTACCGCGGAAACATTCAGTACTTC

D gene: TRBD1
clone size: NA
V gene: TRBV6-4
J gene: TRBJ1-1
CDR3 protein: CASREDRGSTEAFF
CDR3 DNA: TGTGCCAGCAGAGAGGACAGGGGGAGCACTGAAGCTTTCTTT

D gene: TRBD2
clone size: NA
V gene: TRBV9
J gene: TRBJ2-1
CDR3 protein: CASSVRAGIYNEQFF
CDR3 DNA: TGTGCCAGCAGCGTACGAGCGGGGATCTACAATGAGCAGTTCTTC

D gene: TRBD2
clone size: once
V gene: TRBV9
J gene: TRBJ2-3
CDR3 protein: CASSVRDGGYTDTQYF
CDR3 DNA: TGTGCCAGCAGCGTAAGGGACGGGGGGTACACAGATACGCAGTATTTT

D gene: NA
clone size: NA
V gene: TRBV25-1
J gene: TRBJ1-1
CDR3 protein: CASSVFPNTEAFF
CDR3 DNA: TGTGCCAGCAGTGTCTTTCCGAACACTGAAGCTTTCTTT

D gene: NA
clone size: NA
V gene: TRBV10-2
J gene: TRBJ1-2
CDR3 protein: CASSGRGDANYGYTF
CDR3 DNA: TGCGCCAGCAGTGGCAGGGGCGATGCGAATTATGGCTACACCTTC

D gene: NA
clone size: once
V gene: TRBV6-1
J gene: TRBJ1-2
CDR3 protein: CASSETWGLLRGGYTF
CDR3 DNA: TGTGCCAGCAGTGAAACCTGGGGCCTCCTAAGGGGCGGCTACACCTTC

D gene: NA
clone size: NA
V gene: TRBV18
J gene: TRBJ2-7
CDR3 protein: CASSPQGQWQYF
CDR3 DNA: TGTGCCAGCTCACCGCAGGGGCAGTGGCAGTACTTC

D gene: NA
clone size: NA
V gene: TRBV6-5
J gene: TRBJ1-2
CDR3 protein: CASTPRPSGGYTF
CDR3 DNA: TGTGCCAGCACCCCCCGACCTTCGGGGGGCTACACCTTC

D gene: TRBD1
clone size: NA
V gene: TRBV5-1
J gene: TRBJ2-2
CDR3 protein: CASSSGQGHTGELFF
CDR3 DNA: TGCGCCAGCAGCTCGGGACAGGGGCACACCGGGGAGCTGTTTTTT

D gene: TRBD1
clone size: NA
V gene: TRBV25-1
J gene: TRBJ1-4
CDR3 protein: CASSRGQSATNEKLFF
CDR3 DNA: TGTGCCAGCAGCCGGGGACAGAGTGCAACTAATGAAAAACTGTTTTTT

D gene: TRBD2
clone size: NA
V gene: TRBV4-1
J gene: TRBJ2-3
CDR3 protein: CASSQVASGGASKTQYF
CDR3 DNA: TGCGCCAGCAGCCAAGTGGCTAGCGGGGGGGCCTCTAAAACGCAGTATTTT